These T cell receptor beta chains were read from a single sample in a study of a mutant IDH1 vaccine in newly diagnosed glioma. Their recognized antigens are unknown. This table comes from immunoSEQ multiplex PCR, and its TCRdb copy is limited to in-frame clones, with some not included. This sample has 30,000 or so clones, with 80% to 85% found just once. The sequences come from PBMCs, collected from a glioma patient whose treatment included an IDH1 peptide vaccine. These receptors all come from a woman aged 18-29 years with glioma. Both conserved end residues are part of each CDR3. A D gene is named only where the DNA matches it firmly. Some rows mark clone size as missing; the rest say once, few, many or name a class of expanded clone.

size,D,J,V,CDR3,DNA
-,-,TRBJ1-1,TRBV7-2,CASSLAVRPGSGGGTEAFF,TGTGCCAGCAGCTTAGCGGTCCGGCCAGGTTCTGGCGGGGGGACTGAAGCTTTCTTT
-,TRBD1,TRBJ2-1,TRBV5-1,CASSGPGQAGSEQFF,TGCGCCAGCAGCGGACCGGGACAGGCTGGGTCCGAGCAGTTCTTC
few,-,TRBJ1-1,TRBV19,CASRYRDWGTEAFF,TGTGCCAGTAGATACAGGGATTGGGGCACTGAAGCTTTCTTT
-,TRBD2,TRBJ2-7,TRBV9,CASSVSGGSYEQYF,TGTGCCAGCAGCGTATCGGGCGGGAGTTACGAGCAGTACTTC
-,TRBD1,TRBJ1-5,TRBV6-6,CASSYIGGDQPQHF,TGTGCCAGCAGTTACATAGGGGGCGATCAGCCCCAGCATTTT
once,-,TRBJ1-2,TRBV29-1,CSVDTNGYTF,TGCAGCGTTGATACAAATGGCTACACCTTC
once,TRBD2,TRBJ2-5,TRBV5-8,CASSIGLAGGEETQYF,TGTGCCAGCAGCATAGGACTAGCGGGGGGTGAAGAGACCCAGTACTTC
-,-,TRBJ2-7,TRBV5-1,CATGPADSYEQYF,TGCGCCACGGGCCCAGCGGACTCCTACGAGCAGTACTTC
-,-,TRBJ1-2,TRBV19,CASSLLGQSAGGYTF,TGTGCCAGTAGTCTCCTCGGACAGTCCGCCGGGGGCTACACCTTC
few,-,TRBJ2-5,TRBV9,CASSGLSETQYF,TGTGCCAGCAGCGGACTTTCGGAGACCCAGTACTTC
-,-,TRBJ1-1,TRBV4-3,CASSRGAANTEAFF,TGCGCCAGCAGCCGCGGGGCCGCTAACACTGAAGCTTTCTTT
-,-,TRBJ2-7,TRBV7-9,CASSLTKGVAGEQYF,TGTGCCAGCAGCTTAACCAAGGGGGTTGCTGGCGAGCAGTACTTC
-,-,TRBJ1-2,TRBV6-5,CASSFRTDDGYTF,TGTGCCAGCAGTTTCCGGACAGACGATGGCTACACCTTC
-,-,TRBJ2-3,TRBV4-2,CASSQDSRSLGDTQYF,TGTGCCAGCAGCCAAGATTCTAGGAGTCTAGGAGATACGCAGTATTTT
few,TRBD1,TRBJ1-2,TRBV4-2,CASRVGDSPNYGYTF,TGTGCCAGCAGAGTAGGGGACAGCCCGAACTATGGCTACACCTTC